A single T cell receptor beta chain is shown here with its context. The germline V and J ends were trimmed by 4 bases and 6 bases, with 17 bases remaining between them. The germline gives CDR1 SGHRS, CDR2 YFSETQ. The CDR3 spans 15 residues. The data were taken from a study of early stage breast cancer tumors. Assay used: immunoSEQ multiplex PCR; TCRdb lists only in-frame clones, some missing. The sample yields some 41,000 clones, around 72% seen once. The clonotype comes from a person between 50 and 60 years old with breast cancer. Sequencing was done on a sample of blood. This chain uses TRBV5-1 with TRBJ2-1, with D tentatively TRBD1 (6 bases). CDR3 amino acids: CASSPAQGMINEQFF. The CDR3 coding sequence is TGCGCCAGCAGCCCGGCGCAGGGGATGATCAATGAGCAGTTCTTC.